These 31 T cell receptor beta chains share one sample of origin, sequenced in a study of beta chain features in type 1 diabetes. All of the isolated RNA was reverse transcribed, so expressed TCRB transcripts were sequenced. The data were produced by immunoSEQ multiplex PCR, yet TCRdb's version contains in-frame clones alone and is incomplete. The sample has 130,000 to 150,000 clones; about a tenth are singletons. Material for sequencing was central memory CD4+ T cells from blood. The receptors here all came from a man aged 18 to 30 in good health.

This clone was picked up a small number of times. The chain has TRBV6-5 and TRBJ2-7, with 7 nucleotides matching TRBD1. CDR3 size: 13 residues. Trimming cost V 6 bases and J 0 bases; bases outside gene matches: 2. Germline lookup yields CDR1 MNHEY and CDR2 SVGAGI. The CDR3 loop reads CASRRDSSYEQYF. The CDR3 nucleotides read TGTGCCAGCAGGAGGGACAGCTCCTACGAGCAGTACTTC.

The CDR3 here is CASDTGGQNIQYF. In nucleotides, the CDR3 is TGTGCCAGCGACACGGGGGGCCAAAACATTCAGTACTTC. The rearrangement joins TRBV18 to TRBJ2-4; possible D gene TRBD2, 7 bases. This CDR3 is built from 13 residues. V lost 8 bases, J lost 5 bases, and 13 bases lay in between. Germline CDR1 reads KGHSH; CDR2 reads LQKENI.

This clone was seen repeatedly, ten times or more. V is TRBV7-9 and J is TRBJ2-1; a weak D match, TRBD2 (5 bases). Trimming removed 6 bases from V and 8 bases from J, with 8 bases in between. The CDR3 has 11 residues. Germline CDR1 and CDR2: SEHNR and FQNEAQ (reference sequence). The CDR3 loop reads CASRRADEQFF. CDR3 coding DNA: TGTGCCAGCAGGAGAGCGGATGAGCAGTTCTTC.

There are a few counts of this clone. CDR3 amino acids: CASSASGTGDGYTF. In nucleotides, the CDR3 is TGTGCCAGCAGCGCGTCCGGGACAGGGGACGGCTACACCTTC. The chain is built from TRBV7-2 and TRBJ1-2; 10 bases are shared with TRBD1. The V gene end was trimmed by 5 bases and the J gene end by 8 bases; junction bases not matched to a gene: 8. The germline gives CDR1 SGHTA, CDR2 FQGNSA. The CDR3 consists of 14 residues. Full variable domain (remainder filled in from reference TRBV7-2 and TRBJ1-2): GAGVSQSPSNKVTEKGKDVELRCDPISGHTALYWYRQSLGQGLEFLIYFQGNSAPDKSGLPSDRFSAERTGGSVSTLTIQRTQQEDSAVYLCASSASGTGDGYTFGSGTRLTVV.

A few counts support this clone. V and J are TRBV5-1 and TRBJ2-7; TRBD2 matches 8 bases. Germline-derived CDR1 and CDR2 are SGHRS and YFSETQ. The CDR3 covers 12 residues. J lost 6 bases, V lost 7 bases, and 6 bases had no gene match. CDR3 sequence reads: CASGHGRGEQYF. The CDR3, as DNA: TGCGCCAGCGGCCACGGGAGGGGCGAGCAGTACTTC.

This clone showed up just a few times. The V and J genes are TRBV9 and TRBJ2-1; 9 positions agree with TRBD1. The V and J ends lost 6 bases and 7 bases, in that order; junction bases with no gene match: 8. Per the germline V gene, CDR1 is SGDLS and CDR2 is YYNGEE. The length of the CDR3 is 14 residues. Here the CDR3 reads CASNTGGVGNEQFF. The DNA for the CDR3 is TGTGCCAGCAACACAGGGGGCGTCGGGAATGAGCAGTTCTTC.

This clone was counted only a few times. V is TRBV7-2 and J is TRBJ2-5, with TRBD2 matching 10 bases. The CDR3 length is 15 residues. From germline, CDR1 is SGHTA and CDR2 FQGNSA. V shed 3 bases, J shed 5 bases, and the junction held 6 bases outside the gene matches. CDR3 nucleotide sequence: TGTGCCAGCAGCTTCCAGCGGGGGGGCCGGGAGACCCAGTACTTC. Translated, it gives CASSFQRGGRETQYF. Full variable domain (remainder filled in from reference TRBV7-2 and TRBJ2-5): GAGVSQSPSNKVTEKGKDVELRCDPISGHTALYWYRQSLGQGLEFLIYFQGNSAPDKSGLPSDRFSAERTGGSVSTLTIQRTQQEDSAVYLCASSFQRGGRETQYFGPGTRLLVL.

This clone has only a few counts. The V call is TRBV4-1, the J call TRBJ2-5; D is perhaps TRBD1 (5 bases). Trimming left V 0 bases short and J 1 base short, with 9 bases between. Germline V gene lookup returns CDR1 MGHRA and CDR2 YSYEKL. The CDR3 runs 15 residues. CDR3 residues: CASSQDLGLQETQYF. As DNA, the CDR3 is TGCGCCAGCAGCCAAGATCTGGGGCTCCAAGAGACCCAGTACTTC.

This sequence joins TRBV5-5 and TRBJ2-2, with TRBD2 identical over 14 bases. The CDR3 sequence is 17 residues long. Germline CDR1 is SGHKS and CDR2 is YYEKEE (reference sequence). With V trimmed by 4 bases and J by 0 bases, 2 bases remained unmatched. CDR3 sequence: CASSGGLAGANTGELFF. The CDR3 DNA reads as TGTGCCAGCAGCGGGGGACTAGCGGGGGCGAACACCGGGGAGCTGTTTTTT.

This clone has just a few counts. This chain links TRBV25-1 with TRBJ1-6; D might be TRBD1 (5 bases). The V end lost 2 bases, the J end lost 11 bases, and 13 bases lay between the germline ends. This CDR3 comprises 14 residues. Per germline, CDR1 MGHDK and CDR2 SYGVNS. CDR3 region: CASSEGWLGAPLHF. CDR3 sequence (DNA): TGTGCCAGCAGTGAAGGGTGGTTAGGGGCACCCCTCCACTTT.

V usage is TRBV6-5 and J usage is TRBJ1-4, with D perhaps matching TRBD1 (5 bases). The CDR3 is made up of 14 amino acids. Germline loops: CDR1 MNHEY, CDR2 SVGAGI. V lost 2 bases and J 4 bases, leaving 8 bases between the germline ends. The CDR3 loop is CASSYDRFNEKLFF. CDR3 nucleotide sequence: TGTGCCAGCAGTTACGACAGATTTAATGAAAAACTGTTTTTT.

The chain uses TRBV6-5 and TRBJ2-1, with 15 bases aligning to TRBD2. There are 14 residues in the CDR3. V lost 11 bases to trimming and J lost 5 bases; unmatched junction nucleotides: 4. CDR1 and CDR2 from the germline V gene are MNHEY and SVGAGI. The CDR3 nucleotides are TGTGCCGGGACTAGCGGGGGGACCAACAATGAGCAGTTCTTC. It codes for CAGTSGGTNNEQFF.

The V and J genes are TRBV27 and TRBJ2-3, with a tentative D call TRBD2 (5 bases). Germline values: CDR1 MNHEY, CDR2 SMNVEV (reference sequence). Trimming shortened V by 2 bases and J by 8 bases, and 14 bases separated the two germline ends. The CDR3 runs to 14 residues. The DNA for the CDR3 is TGTGCCAGCAGTTTAACTAGGGCTGTAGGTACGCAGTATTTT. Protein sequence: CASSLTRAVGTQYF.

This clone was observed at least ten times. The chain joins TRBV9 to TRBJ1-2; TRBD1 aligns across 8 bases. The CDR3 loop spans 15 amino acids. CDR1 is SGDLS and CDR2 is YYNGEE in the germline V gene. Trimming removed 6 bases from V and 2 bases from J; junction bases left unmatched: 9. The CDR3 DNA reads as TGTGCCAGCACCAGAGACCAGGGGGCGAACTATGGCTACACCTTC. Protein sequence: CASTRDQGANYGYTF.

The CDR3 DNA sequence: TGTGCCAGTAGTCTCCCCTCAGATACGCAGTATTTT. It codes for CASSLPSDTQYF. V usage is TRBV19 and J usage is TRBJ2-3; D remains ambiguous. Germline values: CDR1 LNHDA, CDR2 SQIVND (reference sequence). CDR3 length: 12 amino acids. V lost 5 bases to trimming and J lost 4 bases, with 7 bases between them.

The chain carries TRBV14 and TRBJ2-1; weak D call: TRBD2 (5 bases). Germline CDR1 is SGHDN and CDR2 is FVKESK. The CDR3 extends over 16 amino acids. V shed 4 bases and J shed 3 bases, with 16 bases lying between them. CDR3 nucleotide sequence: TGTGCCAGCAGCCCCCCGGGGTCGGGGATCTACAATGAGCAGTTCTTC. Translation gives CASSPPGSGIYNEQFF.

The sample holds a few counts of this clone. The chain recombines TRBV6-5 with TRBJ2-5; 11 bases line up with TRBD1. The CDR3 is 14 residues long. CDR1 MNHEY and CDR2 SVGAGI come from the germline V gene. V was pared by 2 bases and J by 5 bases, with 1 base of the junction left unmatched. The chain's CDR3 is CASSYGTGGETQYF. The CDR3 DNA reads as TGTGCCAGCAGTTACGGGACAGGGGGGGAGACCCAGTACTTC.

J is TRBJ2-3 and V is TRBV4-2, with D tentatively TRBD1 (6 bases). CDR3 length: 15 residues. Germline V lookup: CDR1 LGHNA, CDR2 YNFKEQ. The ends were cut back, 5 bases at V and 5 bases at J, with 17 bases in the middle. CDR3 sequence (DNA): TGTGCCAGCAGCTCCCGGTGGGGGCCAAAAGATACGCAGTATTTT. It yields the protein CASSSRWGPKDTQYF.

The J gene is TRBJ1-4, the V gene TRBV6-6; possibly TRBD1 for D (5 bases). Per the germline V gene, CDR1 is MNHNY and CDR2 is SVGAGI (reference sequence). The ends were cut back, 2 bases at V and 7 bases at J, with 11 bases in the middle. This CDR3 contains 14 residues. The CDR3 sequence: CASSYGQGREKLFF. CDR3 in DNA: TGTGCCAGCAGTTACGGGCAGGGCCGTGAAAAACTGTTTTTT.

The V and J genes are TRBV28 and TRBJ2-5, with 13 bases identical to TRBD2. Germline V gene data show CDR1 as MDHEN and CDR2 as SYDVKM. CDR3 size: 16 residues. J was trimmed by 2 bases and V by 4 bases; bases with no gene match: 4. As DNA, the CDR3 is TGTGCCAGCAGTTCCGGACTAGCGGGGGTTCAAGAGACCCAGTACTTC. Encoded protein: CASSSGLAGVQETQYF.

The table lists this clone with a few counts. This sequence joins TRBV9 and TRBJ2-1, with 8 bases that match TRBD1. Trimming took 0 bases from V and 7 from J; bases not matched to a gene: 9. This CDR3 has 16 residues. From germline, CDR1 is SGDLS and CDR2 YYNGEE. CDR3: CASSVERRQGANEQFF. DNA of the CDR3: TGTGCCAGCAGCGTAGAGCGAAGGCAGGGGGCTAATGAGCAGTTCTTC.

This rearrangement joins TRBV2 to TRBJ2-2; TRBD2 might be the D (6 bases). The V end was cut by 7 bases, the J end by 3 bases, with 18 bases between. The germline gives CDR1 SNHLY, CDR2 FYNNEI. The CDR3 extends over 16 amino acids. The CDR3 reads CASNRGMPTYTGELFF. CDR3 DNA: TGTGCCAGCAATCGGGGGATGCCAACCTACACCGGGGAGCTGTTTTTT.

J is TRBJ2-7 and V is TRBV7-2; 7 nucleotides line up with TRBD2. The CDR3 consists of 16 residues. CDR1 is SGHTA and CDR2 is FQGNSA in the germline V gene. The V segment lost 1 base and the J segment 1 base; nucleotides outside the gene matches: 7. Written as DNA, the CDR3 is TGTGCCAGCAGCTTAGTGGTAGGGAGGGCTTCCTACGAGCAGTACTTC. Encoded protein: CASSLVVGRASYEQYF. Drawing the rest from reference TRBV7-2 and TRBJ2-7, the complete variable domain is GAGVSQSPSNKVTEKGKDVELRCDPISGHTALYWYRQSLGQGLEFLIYFQGNSAPDKSGLPSDRFSAERTGGSVSTLTIQRTQQEDSAVYLCASSLVVGRASYEQYFGPGTRLTVT.

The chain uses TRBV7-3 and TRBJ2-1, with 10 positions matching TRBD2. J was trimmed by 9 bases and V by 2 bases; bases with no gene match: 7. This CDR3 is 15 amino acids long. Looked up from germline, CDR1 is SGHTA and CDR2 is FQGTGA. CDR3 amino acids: CASSLSSGGPFEQFF. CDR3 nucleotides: TGTGCCAGCAGCTTATCTAGCGGGGGCCCTTTTGAGCAGTTCTTC.

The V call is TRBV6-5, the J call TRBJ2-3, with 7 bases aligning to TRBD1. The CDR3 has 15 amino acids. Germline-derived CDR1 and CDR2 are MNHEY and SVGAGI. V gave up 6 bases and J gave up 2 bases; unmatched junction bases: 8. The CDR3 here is CASSPQGTDTDTQYF. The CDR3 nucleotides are TGTGCCAGCAGCCCCCAGGGGACAGACACAGATACGCAGTATTTT.

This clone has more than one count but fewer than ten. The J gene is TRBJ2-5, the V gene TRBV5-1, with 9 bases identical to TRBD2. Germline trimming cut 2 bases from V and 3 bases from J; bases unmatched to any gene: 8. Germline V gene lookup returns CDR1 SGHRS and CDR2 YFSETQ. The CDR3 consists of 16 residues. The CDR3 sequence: CASSFGLAGREETQYF. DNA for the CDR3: TGCGCCAGCAGCTTCGGCCTAGCGGGGCGGGAAGAGACCCAGTACTTC. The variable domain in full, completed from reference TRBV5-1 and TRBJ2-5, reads KAGVTQTPRYLIKTRGQQVTLSCSPISGHRSVSWYQQTPGQGLQFLFEYFSETQRNKGNFPGRFSGRQFSNSRSEMNVSTLELGDSALYLCASSFGLAGREETQYFGPGTRLLVL.

This CDR3 is CASSPFSDTGELFF. DNA for the CDR3: TGTGCCAGCTCACCATTCTCCGACACCGGGGAGCTGTTTTTT. This sequence joins TRBV18 and TRBJ2-2, with D hard to call. The germline CDR1 and CDR2 sequences are KGHSH and LQKENI. V was shortened by 2 bases and J by 3 bases, with 7 bases between the two germline ends. The CDR3 consists of 14 residues.

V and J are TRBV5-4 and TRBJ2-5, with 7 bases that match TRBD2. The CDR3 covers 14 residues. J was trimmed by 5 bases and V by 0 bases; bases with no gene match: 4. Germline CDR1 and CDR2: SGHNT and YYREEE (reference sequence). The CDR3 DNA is TGTGCCAGCAGCTTGGTGGGTAGCGGGGAGACCCAGTACTTC. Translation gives CASSLVGSGETQYF.

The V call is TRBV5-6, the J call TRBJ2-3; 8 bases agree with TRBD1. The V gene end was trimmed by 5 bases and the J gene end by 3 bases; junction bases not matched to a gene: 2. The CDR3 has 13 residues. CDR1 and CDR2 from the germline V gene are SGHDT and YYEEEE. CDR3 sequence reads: CASRRQGTDTQYF. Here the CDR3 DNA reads TGTGCCAGCAGGCGACAGGGGACAGATACGCAGTATTTT.

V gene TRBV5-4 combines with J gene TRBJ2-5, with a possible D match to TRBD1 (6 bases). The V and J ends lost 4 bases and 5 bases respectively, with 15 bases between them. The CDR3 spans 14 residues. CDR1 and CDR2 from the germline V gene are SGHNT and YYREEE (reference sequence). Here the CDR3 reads CASSQAQGVETQYF. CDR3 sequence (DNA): TGTGCCAGCAGCCAAGCACAGGGAGTGGAGACCCAGTACTTC.

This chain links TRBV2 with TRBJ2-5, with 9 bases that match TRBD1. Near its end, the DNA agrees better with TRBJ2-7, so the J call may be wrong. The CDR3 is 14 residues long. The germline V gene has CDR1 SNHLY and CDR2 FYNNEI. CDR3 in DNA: TGTGCCAGCAGGGACAGGGGCAGCTCCTACGAGCAGTACTTC. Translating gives CASRDRGSSYEQYF.